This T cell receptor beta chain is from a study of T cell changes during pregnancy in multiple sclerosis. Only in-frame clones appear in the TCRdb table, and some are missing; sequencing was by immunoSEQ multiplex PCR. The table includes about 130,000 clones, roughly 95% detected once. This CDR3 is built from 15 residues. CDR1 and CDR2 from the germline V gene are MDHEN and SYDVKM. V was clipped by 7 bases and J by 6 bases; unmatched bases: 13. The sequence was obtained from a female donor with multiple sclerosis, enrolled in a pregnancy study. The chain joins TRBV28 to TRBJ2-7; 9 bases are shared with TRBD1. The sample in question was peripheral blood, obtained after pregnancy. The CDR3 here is CASNPPTWTGVEQYF. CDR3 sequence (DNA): TGTGCCAGCAACCCACCAACATGGACAGGGGTCGAGCAGTACTTC.